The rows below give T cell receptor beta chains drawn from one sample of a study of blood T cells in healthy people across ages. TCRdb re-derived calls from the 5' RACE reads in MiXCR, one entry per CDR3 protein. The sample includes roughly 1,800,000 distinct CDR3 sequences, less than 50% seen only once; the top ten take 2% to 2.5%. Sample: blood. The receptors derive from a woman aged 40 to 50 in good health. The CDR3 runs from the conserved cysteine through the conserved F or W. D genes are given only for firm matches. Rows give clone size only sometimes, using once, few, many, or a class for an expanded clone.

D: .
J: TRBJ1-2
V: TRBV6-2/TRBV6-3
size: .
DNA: TGTGCCAGCAGTAACCCGGACCTTATACTCTATGGCTACACCTTC
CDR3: CASSNPDLILYGYTF

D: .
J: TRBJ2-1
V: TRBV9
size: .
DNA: TGTGCCAGCAGCGTAGTCTTTCAGGGTGGATTCAGTGGCAATGAGCAGTTCTTC
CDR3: CASSVVFQGGFSGNEQFF

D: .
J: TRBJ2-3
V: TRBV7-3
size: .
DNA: TGTGCCAGCAGGTCAAGTAGCGAGACAGATACGCAGTATTTT
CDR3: CASRSSSETDTQYF

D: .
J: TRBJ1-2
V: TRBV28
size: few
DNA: TGTGCCAGCAGAAGTACGGGGGTCTGGGGCTACACCTTC
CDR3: CASRSTGVWGYTF

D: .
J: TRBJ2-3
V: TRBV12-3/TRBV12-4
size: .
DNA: TGTGCCAGCACCGCGGGGAATACGCAGTATTTT
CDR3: CASTAGNTQYF

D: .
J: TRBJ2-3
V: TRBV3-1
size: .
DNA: TGTGCCAGCAGCCAAGATTACGATACGCAGTATTTT
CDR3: CASSQDYDTQYF

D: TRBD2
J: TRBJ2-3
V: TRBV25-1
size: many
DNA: TGTGCCAGCAGTGGTTTAGCGGGGAGCACAGATACGCAGTATTTT
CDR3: CASSGLAGSTDTQYF

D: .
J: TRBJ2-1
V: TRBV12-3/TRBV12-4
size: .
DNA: TGTGCCAGCAGTTTTGCCGGGCGGCGCAACAATGAGCAGTTCTTC
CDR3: CASSFAGRRNNEQFF

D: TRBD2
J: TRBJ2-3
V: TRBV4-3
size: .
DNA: TGCGCCAGCAGCCAAGAGTTTGGGGGGAGGGCAGATACGCAGTATTTT
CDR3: CASSQEFGGRADTQYF

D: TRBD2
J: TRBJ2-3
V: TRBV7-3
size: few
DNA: TGTGCCAGCAGCTTAACGGGACTAGGTTCAGATACGCAGTATTTT
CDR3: CASSLTGLGSDTQYF

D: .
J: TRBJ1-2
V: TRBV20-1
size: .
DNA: TGCAGTGAAGAGGCGGTTGGTATCTATGGCTACACCTTC
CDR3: CSEEAVGIYGYTF

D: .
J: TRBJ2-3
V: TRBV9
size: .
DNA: TGTGCCAGCACTGGGGGCTCATCTAGCACAGATACGCAGTATTTT
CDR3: CASTGGSSSTDTQYF

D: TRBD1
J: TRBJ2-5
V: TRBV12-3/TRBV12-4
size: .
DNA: TGTGCCAGCAGCCAACGGACAGGGGCGAGAGAGACCCAGTACTTC
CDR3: CASSQRTGARETQYF

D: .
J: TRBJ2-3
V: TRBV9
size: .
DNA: TGTGCCAGCAGCCCCCGGGACCCTCGCACAGATACGCAGTATTTT
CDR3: CASSPRDPRTDTQYF

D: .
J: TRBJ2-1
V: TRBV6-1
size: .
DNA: TGTGCCACCGGACAAGGCTTCTCCTACAATGAGCAGTTCTTC
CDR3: CATGQGFSYNEQFF

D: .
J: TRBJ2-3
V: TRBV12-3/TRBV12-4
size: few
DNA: TGTGCCAGCAGTTTTGACTCCAGCACAGATACGCAGTATTTT
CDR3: CASSFDSSTDTQYF

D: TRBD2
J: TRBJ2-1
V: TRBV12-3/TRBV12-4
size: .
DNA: TGTGCCAGCAGTTTTATAGGGACTAGCGCCAATGAGCAGTTCTTC
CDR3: CASSFIGTSANEQFF

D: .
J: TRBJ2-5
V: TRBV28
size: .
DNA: TGTGCCAGCAGTTTGCGGGGAAGTGAGTACTTC
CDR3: CASSLRGSEYF

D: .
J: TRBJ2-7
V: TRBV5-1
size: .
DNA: TGCGCCAGCAGCTTGGACTTCGGTATACCCTACGAGCAGTACTTC
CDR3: CASSLDFGIPYEQYF

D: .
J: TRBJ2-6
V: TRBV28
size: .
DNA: TGTGCCAGCAGTCGCAGACCTGGGGCCAACGTCCTGACTTTC
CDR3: CASSRRPGANVLTF

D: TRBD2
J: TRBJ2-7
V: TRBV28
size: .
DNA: TGTGCCAGCAGCCGGGGGGGGCGGTGGGAGCAGTACTTC
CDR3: CASSRGGRWEQYF

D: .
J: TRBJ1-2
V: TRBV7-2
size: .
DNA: TGTGCCAGCAGCTTTCCAGGGCGAAGCTCCTATGGCTACACCTTC
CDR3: CASSFPGRSSYGYTF

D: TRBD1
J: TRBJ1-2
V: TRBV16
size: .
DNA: TGTGCCAGCAGCCAATCTCCGGGACAGAGTAATGGCTACACCTTC
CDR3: CASSQSPGQSNGYTF

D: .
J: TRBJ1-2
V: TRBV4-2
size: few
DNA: TGTGCCAGCAGCCAAGAAAGGGGCGGGGTCTATGGCTACACCTTC
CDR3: CASSQERGGVYGYTF

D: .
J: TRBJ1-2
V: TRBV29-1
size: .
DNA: TGCAGCGTCAAACCGGACAGAAATAACGATGGCTACACCTTC
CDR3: CSVKPDRNNDGYTF

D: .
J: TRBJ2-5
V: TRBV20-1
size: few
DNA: TGCAGTGCTAGTATCGGGACTCAAGAGACCCAGTACTTC
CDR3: CSASIGTQETQYF

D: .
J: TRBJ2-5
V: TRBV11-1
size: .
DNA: TGTGCCAGCAGCGCACCGGGGCCAATCCAAGAGACCCAGTACTTC
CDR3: CASSAPGPIQETQYF

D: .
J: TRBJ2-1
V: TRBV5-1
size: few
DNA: TGCGCCAGCAGCTTGGCCAGCGAAACCCTGTACAATGAGCAGTTCTTC
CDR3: CASSLASETLYNEQFF

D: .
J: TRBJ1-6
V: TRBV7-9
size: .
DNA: TGTGCCAGCAAATCGGACAGCACCTATAATTCACCCCTCCACTTT
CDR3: CASKSDSTYNSPLHF

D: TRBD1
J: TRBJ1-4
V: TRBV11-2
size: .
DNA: TGTGCCAGCAGCTTCCGCGGACAGGGATTAGGCGAAAAACTGTTTTTT
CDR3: CASSFRGQGLGEKLFF

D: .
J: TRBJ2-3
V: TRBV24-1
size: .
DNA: TGTGCCACCAGTGATTTGGGGCCCGGACCCGCAGATACGCAGTATTTT
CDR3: CATSDLGPGPADTQYF

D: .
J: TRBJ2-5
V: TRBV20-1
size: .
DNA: TGCAGTGCTTCCCGAGGACAGAATCAAGAGACCCAGTACTTC
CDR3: CSASRGQNQETQYF

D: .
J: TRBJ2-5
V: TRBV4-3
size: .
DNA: TGCGCCAGCAGCCAAGAATGGATAGGGGAGACCCAGTACTTC
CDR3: CASSQEWIGETQYF

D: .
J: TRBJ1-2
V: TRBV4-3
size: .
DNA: TGCGCCAGCAGCCTTGAGACGGCCGGAGCTAACTATGGCTACACCTTC
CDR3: CASSLETAGANYGYTF

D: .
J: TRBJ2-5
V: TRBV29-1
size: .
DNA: TGCAGCGTTGGACGGCCCAACCACGAGACCCAGTACTTC
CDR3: CSVGRPNHETQYF

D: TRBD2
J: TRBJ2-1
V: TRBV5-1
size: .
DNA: TGCGCCAGCGAGAGTGGACTAGCGCGATCGGCGGTTTACAATGAGCAGTTCTTC
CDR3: CASESGLARSAVYNEQFF

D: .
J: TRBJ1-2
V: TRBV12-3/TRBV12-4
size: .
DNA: TGTGCCAGCAGTTCCCACAGGGATTACTATGGCTACACCTTC
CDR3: CASSSHRDYYGYTF

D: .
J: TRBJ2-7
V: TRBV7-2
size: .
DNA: TGTGCCAGCAGCTCCAGTATGAGTTCCTCCGAGCAGTACTTC
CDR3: CASSSSMSSSEQYF

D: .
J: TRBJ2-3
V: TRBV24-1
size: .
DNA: TGTGCCACCAGTGTAACCGGGGACGCAGATACGCAGTATTTT
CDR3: CATSVTGDADTQYF

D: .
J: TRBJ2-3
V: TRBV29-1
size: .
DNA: TGCAGCGTTTTAAAGGGGGCGGGGGGCGCAGATACGCAGTATTTT
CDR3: CSVLKGAGGADTQYF

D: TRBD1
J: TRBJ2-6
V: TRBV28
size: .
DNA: TGTGCCAGCAGTCGGACAGGGGCGACCTCTGGGGCCAACGTCCTGACTTTC
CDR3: CASSRTGATSGANVLTF

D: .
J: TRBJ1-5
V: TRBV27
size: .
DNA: TGTGCCAGCAGGAAGGGTATCGGGGGGCTCCCTCATCAGCCCCAGCATTTT
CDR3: CASRKGIGGLPHQPQHF

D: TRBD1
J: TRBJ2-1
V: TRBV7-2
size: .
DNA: TGTGCCAGCAGCTTTATAAACAGGGGTACCTACAATGAGCAGTTCTTC
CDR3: CASSFINRGTYNEQFF

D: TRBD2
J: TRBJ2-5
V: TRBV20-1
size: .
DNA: TGCAGTGCTAGAGGACTAGCGGGGGACCTTCAAGAGACCCAGTACTTC
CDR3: CSARGLAGDLQETQYF

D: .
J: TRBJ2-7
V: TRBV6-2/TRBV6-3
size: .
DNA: TGTGCCAGCAGTACCCACGGGGCTAGAGGGGAGCAGTACTTC
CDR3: CASSTHGARGEQYF

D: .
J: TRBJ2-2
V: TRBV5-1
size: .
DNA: TGCGCCAACAGCCCGGTGCGCACCGGGGAGCTGTTTTTT
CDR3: CANSPVRTGELFF

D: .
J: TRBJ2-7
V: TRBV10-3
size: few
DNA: TGTGCCATCAGCGACTGGGACAACGAGCAGTACTTC
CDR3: CAISDWDNEQYF

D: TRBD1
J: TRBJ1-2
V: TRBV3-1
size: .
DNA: TGTGCCAGCAGCCAAGGGGGAGGACAGGGTGCCTATGGCTACACCTTC
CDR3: CASSQGGGQGAYGYTF

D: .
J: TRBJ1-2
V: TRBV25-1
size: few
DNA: TGTGCCAGCCAGGGAGGGGCAGGGGGCTACACCTTC
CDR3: CASQGGAGGYTF

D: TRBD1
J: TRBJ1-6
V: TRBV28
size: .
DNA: TGTGCCAGCACTCGACAGGGGAGCTCCTATAATTCACCCCTCCACTTT
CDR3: CASTRQGSSYNSPLHF

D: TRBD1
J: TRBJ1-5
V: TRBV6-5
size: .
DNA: TGTGCCAGCATCCCGCCAGGGGGTCAGCCCCAGCATTTT
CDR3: CASIPPGGQPQHF

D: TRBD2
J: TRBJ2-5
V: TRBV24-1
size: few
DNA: TGTGCCACCAGTGATCGCGCTAGCGGGGTACCCCAGTACTTC
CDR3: CATSDRASGVPQYF

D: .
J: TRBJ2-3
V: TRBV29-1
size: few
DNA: TGCATCTTTACAGGCTCCCCCATAGATACGCAGTATTTT
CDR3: CIFTGSPIDTQYF